The sequence of this T cell receptor (beta chain) was determined in a study of regulatory T cells in long-lasting Graves disease. CDR1 is SGHDT and CDR2 is YYEEEE in the germline V gene. The CDR3 is 14 amino acids. Building the TCR beta libraries relied on iRepertoire HTBI primers, and CDR3 regions underwent Arm-PCR. MiXCR was run by TCRdb on the multiplex PCR reads, yielding one entry per CDR3 protein. The sample holds roughly 430,000 distinct CDR3 sequences, around 17% seen once. Indicated time point: newly diagnosed GD, antithyroid drugs for less than 3 months. PBMC RNA served as the TCR library source. With respect to this clonotype: Compared with germline, one end of the junction differs, possibly owing to a read error.

The same sample was also used in a study of T cells in Graves' hyperthyroidism and ophthalmopathy.

The TCR sequence derives from a woman younger than 45 with Graves disease. The material was peripheral blood mononuclear cells (PBMCs), obtained at new diagnosis, from a patient treated with antithyroid drugs. This chain uses TRBV5-6 with TRBJ1-2; D possibly corresponds to TRBD1 (6 bases). CDR3 coding DNA: TGTGCCAGCAGCGAGGGGGATTCTAACTATGGCTGCACCTTC. Its translation is CASSEGDSNYGCTF.